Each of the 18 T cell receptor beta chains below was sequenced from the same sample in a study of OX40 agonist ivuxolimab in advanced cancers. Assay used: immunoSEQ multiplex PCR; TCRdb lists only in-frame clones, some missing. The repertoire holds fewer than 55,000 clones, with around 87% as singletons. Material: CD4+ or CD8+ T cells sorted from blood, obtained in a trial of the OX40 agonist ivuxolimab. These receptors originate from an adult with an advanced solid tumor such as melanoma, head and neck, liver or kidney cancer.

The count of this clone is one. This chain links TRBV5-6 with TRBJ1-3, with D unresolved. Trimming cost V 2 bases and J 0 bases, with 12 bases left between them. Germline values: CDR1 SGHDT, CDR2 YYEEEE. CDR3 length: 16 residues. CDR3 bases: TGTGCCAGCAGCTTCGGCAGGACTAGCTCTGGAAACACCATATATTTT. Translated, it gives CASSFGRTSSGNTIYF.

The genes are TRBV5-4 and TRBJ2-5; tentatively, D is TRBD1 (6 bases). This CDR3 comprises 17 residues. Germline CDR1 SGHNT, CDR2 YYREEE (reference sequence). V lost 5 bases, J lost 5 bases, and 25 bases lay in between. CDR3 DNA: TGTGCCAGCAGTCCTACCCCTAGACAGGATGGTGGGGAGACCCAGTACTTC. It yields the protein CASSPTPRQDGGETQYF.

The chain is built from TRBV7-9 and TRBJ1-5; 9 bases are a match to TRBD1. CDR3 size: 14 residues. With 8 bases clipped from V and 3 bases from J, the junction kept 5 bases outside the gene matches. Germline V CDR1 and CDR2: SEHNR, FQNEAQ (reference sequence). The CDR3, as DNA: TGTGCCAGCTCCGACAGGGGGGCCAATCAGCCCCAGCATTTT. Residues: CASSDRGANQPQHF.

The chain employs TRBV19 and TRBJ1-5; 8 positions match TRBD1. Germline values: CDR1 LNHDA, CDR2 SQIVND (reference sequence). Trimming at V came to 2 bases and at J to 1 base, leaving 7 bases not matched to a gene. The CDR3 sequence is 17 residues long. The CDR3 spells CASSIRQGATSNQPQHF. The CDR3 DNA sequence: TGTGCCAGTAGTATAAGGCAGGGGGCCACCAGCAATCAGCCCCAGCATTTT.

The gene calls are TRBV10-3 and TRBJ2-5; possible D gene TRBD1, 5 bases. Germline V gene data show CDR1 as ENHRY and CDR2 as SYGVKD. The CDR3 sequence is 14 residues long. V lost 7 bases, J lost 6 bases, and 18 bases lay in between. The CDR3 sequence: CAINSQGREQTQYF. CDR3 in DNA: TGTGCCATCAACAGTCAAGGCAGGGAACAGACCCAGTACTTC.

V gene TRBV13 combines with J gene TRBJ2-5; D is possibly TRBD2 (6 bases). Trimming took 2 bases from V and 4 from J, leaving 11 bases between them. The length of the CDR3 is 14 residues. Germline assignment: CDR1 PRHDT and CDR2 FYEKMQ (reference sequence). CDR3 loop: CASSLRGAGETQYF. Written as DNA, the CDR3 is TGTGCCAGCAGCTTAAGGGGAGCGGGAGAGACCCAGTACTTC.

The CDR3 DNA is TGTGCCAGCAGCTTAGCCCGGGAACTTGAAGCTTTCTTT. This encodes CASSLARELEAFF. The gene calls are TRBV7-2 and TRBJ1-1; unclear D gene. There are 13 residues in the CDR3. V was clipped by 0 bases and J by 7 bases, with 9 bases between them. Germline-derived CDR1 and CDR2 are SGHTA and FQGNSA.

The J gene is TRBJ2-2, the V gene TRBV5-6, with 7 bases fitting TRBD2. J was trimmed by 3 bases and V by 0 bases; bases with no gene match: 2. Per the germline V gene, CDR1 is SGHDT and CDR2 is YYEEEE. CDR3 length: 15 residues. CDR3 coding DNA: TGTGCCAGCAGCTTGGTCACTAGCGACACCGGGGAGCTGTTTTTT. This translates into CASSLVTSDTGELFF.

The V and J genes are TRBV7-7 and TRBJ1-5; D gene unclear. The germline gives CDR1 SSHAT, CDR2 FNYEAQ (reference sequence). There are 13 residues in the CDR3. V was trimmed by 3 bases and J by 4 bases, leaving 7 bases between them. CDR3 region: CASSLALNQPQHF. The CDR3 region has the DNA TGTGCCAGCAGCTTGGCGCTGAATCAGCCCCAGCATTTT.

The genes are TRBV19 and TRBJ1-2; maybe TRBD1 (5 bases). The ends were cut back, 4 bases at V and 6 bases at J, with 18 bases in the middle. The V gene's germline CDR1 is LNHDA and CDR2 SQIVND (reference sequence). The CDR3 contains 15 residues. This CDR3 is CASSRSLGALDGYTF. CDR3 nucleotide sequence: TGTGCCAGTAGTAGATCGTTAGGGGCTTTGGATGGCTACACCTTC.

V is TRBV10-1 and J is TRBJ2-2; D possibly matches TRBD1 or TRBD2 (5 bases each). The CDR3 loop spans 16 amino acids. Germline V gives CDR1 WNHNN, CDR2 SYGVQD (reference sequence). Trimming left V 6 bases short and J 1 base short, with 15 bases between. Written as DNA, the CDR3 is TGCGCCAGCAGCGAAATCCGGGACGGGAACACCGGGGAGCTGTTTTTT. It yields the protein CASSEIRDGNTGELFF.

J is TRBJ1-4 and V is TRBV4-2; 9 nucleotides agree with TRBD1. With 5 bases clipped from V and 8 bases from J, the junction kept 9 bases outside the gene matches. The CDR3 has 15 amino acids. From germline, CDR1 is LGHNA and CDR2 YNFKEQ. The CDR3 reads CASSGQGSRTEKLFF. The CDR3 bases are TGTGCCAGCAGCGGACAGGGGTCCCGAACCGAAAAACTGTTTTTT.

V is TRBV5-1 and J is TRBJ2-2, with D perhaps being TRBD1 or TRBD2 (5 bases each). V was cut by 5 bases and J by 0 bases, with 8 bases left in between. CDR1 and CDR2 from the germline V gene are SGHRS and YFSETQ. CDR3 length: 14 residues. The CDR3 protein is CASRGTANTGELFF. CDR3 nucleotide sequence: TGCGCCAGCAGAGGGACGGCGAACACCGGGGAGCTGTTTTTT. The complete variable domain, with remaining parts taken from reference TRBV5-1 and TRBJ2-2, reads KAGVTQTPRYLIKTRGQQVTLSCSPISGHRSVSWYQQTPGQGLQFLFEYFSETQRNKGNFPGRFSGRQFSNSRSEMNVSTLELGDSALYLCASRGTANTGELFFGEGSRLTVL.

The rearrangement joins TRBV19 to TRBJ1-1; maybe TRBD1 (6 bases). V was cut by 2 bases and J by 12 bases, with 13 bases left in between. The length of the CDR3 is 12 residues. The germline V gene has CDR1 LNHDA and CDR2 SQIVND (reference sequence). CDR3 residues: CASSIMSGGPFF. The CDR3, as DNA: TGTGCCAGTAGTATAATGTCGGGGGGCCCTTTCTTT.

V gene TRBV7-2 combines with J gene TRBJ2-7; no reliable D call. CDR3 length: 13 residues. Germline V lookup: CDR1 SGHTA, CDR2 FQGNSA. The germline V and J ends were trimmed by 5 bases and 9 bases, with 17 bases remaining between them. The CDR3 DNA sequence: TGTGCCAGCAGCCAAAGGCGGTTTAACAGGCAGTACTTC. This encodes CASSQRRFNRQYF. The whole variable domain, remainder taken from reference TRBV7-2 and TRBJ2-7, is GAGVSQSPSNKVTEKGKDVELRCDPISGHTALYWYRQSLGQGLEFLIYFQGNSAPDKSGLPSDRFSAERTGGSVSTLTIQRTQQEDSAVYLCASSQRRFNRQYFGPGTRLTVT.

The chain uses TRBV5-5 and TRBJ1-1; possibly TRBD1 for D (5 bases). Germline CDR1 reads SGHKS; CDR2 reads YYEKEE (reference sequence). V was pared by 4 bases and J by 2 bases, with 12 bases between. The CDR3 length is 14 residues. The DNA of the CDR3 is TGTGCCAGCAGCCCACGGGGGTCAAACACTGAAGCTTTCTTT. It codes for CASSPRGSNTEAFF.

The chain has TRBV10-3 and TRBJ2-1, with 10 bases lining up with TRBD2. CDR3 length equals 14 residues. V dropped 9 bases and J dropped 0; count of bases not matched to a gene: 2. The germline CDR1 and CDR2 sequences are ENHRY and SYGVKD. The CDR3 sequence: CAIAGGRSYNEQFF. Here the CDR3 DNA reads TGTGCCATAGCGGGGGGGCGCTCCTACAATGAGCAGTTCTTC.

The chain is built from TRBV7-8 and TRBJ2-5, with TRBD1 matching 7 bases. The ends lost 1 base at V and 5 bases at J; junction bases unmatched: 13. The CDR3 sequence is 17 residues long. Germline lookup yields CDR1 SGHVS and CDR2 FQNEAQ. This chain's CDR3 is CASSLGGYRGRGETQYF. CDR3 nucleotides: TGTGCCAGCAGCTTAGGAGGATACAGGGGTAGGGGGGAGACCCAGTACTTC.